Each of the 8 T cell receptor beta chains below was sequenced from the same sample in a study of technical replicates of blood from a few donors. Here immunoSEQ multiplex PCR was the method, and the copy in TCRdb shows in-frame clones only, minus some. The table records some 71,000 clones, about 97% of them present only once. The sample comprised T cells isolated from PBMCs. The receptors derive from a human donor in good health.

The genes are TRBV5-4 and TRBJ2-2; D gene ambiguous. The CDR3 runs to 15 residues. Trimming left V 5 bases short and J 6 bases short, with 17 bases between. Germline CDR1 reads SGHNT; CDR2 reads YYREEE (reference sequence). The CDR3 DNA is TGTGCCAGCAGGCCCCCCACTGCCGCCCCCGGGGAGCTGTTTTTT. Amino acids: CASRPPTAAPGELFF.

The chain uses TRBV19 and TRBJ1-5; 8 bases agree with TRBD1. CDR3 length equals 15 residues. V lost 7 bases, J lost 4 bases, and 9 bases stayed unmatched. Germline CDR1 is LNHDA and CDR2 is SQIVND (reference sequence). The CDR3 sequence is CASTGDRRGNQPQHF. In DNA, the CDR3 is TGTGCCAGTACCGGGGACAGGAGGGGTAATCAGCCCCAGCATTTT.

This sequence joins TRBV5-6 and TRBJ2-7; D call uncertain. This CDR3 contains 14 residues. V dropped 4 bases and J dropped 3 bases, with 14 bases sitting between them. Germline loops: CDR1 SGHDT, CDR2 YYEEEE. The CDR3 DNA reads as TGTGCCAGCAGCCTCGACACACGAATCTACGAGCAGTACTTC. Its protein product is CASSLDTRIYEQYF.

The rearrangement links TRBV7-2 to TRBJ2-3; 11 bases line up with TRBD1. Germline loops: CDR1 SGHTA, CDR2 FQGNSA. Trimming removed 3 bases from V and 6 bases from J; junction bases left unmatched: 5. The CDR3 sequence is 15 residues long. CDR3 region: CASSFGTGGSDTQYF. Here the CDR3 DNA reads TGTGCCAGCAGCTTTGGGACAGGGGGATCGGATACGCAGTATTTT.

The genes are TRBV5-1 and TRBJ2-7, with D tentatively TRBD1 (6 bases). There are 15 residues in the CDR3. Germline CDR1 SGHRS, CDR2 YFSETQ. Deletions cut 4 bases from V and 3 bases from J, with 17 bases between. CDR3 in amino acids: CASSRSKGERYEQYF. The CDR3 coding sequence is TGCGCCAGCAGCCGGTCTAAGGGGGAGCGCTACGAGCAGTACTTC. Looking up the rest from reference TRBV5-1 and TRBJ2-7 gives the full variable domain: KAGVTQTPRYLIKTRGQQVTLSCSPISGHRSVSWYQQTPGQGLQFLFEYFSETQRNKGNFPGRFSGRQFSNSRSEMNVSTLELGDSALYLCASSRSKGERYEQYFGPGTRLTVT.

The CDR3 DNA is TGTGCCAGCAGGGACAGTGTCTACGAGCAGTACTTC. Its protein product is CASRDSVYEQYF. This sequence joins TRBV6-5 and TRBJ2-7, with D possibly matching TRBD1 (6 bases). CDR3 length equals 12 residues. Trimming removed 6 bases at V and 3 bases at J, with 9 bases between. Per the germline V gene, CDR1 is MNHEY and CDR2 is SVGAGI.

This chain links TRBV30 with TRBJ1-5, with 8 nucleotides matching TRBD1. This CDR3 comprises 14 residues. Germline CDR1 is GTSNPN and CDR2 is SVGIG (reference sequence). The trim removed 1 base at V and 6 bases at J, leaving 5 bases unmatched. The CDR3 reads CAWSDDRGGQPQHF. The CDR3 DNA reads TGTGCCTGGAGTGACGACAGGGGAGGTCAGCCCCAGCATTTT.

The chain recombines TRBV2 with TRBJ1-1; possible D gene TRBD1, 6 bases. Germline V lookup: CDR1 SNHLY, CDR2 FYNNEI. The CDR3 loop spans 17 amino acids. V lost 3 bases to trimming and J lost 1 base, with 18 bases between them. The CDR3 DNA follows: TGTGCCAGCAGTGACTTAGAGGGGGTCAGGGGGAACACTGAAGCTTTCTTT. Translated, it gives CASSDLEGVRGNTEAFF. The variable domain in full, completed from reference TRBV2 and TRBJ1-1, reads EPEVTQTPSHQVTQMGQEVILRCVPISNHLYFYWYRQILGQKVEFLVSFYNNEISEKSEIFDDQFSVERPDGSNFTLKIRSTKLEDSAMYFCASSDLEGVRGNTEAFFGQGTRLTVV.